This T cell receptor beta chain was profiled in a study of T cell repertoires in cytomegalovirus infection. About the study: Based on public TCR beta signatures, there were indications of CMV infection and of a matching HLA type.

As concerns this clonotype: Antigen specificity is unknown.

General study results and limits: Identification of carriers of CMV plus the relevant HLA was performed using cumulative public TCR beta family frequency. The ex vivo response was dominated by HLA-C-restricted CMV-specific TCR beta clonotypes.

Trimming left V 6 bases short and J 5 bases short, with 8 bases between. CDR1 and CDR2 from the germline V gene are SNHLY and FYNNEI. The CDR3 covers 12 residues. TCRdb reanalysed the reads using MiXCR and keeps one entry per CDR3 protein. The repertoire holds around 440,000 distinct CDR3 sequences, with about 11% as singletons. J is TRBJ1-5 and V is TRBV2; D perhaps matches TRBD1 (5 bases). Sequenced: PBMCs. The TCR sequence derives from a human donor in good health (CMV status not recorded). Some clones in this sample may be carry-over from other donors' samples. The DNA for the CDR3 is TGTGCCAGCAGACAGGAGTATCAGCCCCAGCATTTT. Protein: CASRQEYQPQHF.